This T cell receptor beta chain is drawn from a study of CD8 T cells in Susac syndrome. CD8+ and CD4+ T cells from blood underwent TCR beta sequencing. Healthy donors, matched for age and sex, constituted the control group. The CD8+ and CD4+ T cells were negatively isolated, with the TEMRA cells enriched by FACS. This CDR3 spans 17 amino acids. Trimming took 7 bases from V and 3 from J, leaving 24 bases between them. Per the germline V gene, CDR1 is MNHNS and CDR2 is SASEGT. Reverse transcription of 0.5 to 1 ug RNA was performed with random hexamers. Amplification of the TCR beta CDR3 was carried out by immunoSEQ multiplex PCR, which spanned a total of 54 Vbeta and 13 Jbeta segments. TCRdb analysed the immunoSEQ multiplex PCR reads with MiXCR anew, one entry per CDR3 protein. The top ten hold 0.13% of the sample, which has approximately 170,000 distinct CDR3 sequences, over 85% seen once.

This clonotype was sampled from a human donor in good health. The chain links TRBV6-1 to TRBJ1-1; maybe TRBD1 (6 bases). Sequenced: CD4+ T cells from PBMCs. Here the CDR3 reads CASTPRALGGLDTEAFF. CDR3 coding DNA: TGTGCCAGCACCCCCCGGGCTCTCGGGGGGCTAGACACTGAAGCTTTCTTT.